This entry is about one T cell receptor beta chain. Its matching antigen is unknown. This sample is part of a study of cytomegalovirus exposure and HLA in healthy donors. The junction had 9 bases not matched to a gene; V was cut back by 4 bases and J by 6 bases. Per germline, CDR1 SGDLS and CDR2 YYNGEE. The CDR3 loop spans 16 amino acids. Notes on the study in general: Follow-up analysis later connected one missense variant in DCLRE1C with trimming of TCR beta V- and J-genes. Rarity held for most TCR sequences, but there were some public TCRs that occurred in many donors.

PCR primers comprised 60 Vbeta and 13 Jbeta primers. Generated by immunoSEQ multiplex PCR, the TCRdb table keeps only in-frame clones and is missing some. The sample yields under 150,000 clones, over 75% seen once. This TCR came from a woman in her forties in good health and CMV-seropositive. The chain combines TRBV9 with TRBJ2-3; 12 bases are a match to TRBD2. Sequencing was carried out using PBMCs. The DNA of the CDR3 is TGTGCCAGCAGCCCCCGGACTAGCGGGGTTAGTGATACGCAGTATTTT. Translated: CASSPRTSGVSDTQYF.